This T cell receptor (beta chain) was identified in a study of cytomegalovirus exposure and HLA in healthy donors. In the study overall: According to later analysis, the same platform produced the roughly 120 validation and around 730 first-cohort repertoires. Study-wide results and caveats: Most TCR sequences proved rare, with some public TCRs found in many donors. Researchers catalogued approximately 170 TCR beta chains as cytomegalovirus-associated. In vitro experiments confirmed that three CMV-associated chains were specific for CMV antigens.

Of note for this clone: Its target is not known.

Profiled with immunoSEQ multiplex PCR; TCRdb holds only in-frame clones, not every one. The data contain about 130,000 clones, around 80% of them singletons. V was cut by 5 bases and J by 5 bases, with 13 bases left in between. The CDR3 totals 13 residues. The germline gives CDR1 WNHNN, CDR2 SYGVQD (reference sequence). Sequences were obtained from PBMCs. The receptor was isolated from a young man in good health and CMV-seropositive. V usage is TRBV10-1 and J usage is TRBJ2-7, with D perhaps matching TRBD1 (5 bases). The CDR3 loop reads CASSPTADNEQYF. In DNA form, the CDR3 reads TGCGCCAGCAGTCCAACCGCGGACAACGAGCAGTACTTC.